This T cell receptor (beta chain) derives from a study of blood T cell dynamics during melanoma immunotherapy. Regarding the study as a whole: Unlike progressors, later disease-control patients had W3 repertoires gaining clonality or diversity.

Germline-derived CDR1 and CDR2 are MDHEN and SYDVKM. This CDR3 region has 14 residues. The J segment lost 4 bases and the V segment lost 5 bases, leaving 3 bases of the junction unmatched. TCRdb's table, derived via immunoSEQ multiplex PCR, lists solely in-frame clones and lacks some. Of some 6,000 clones listed, 84% were seen once; the top ten hold about a tenth. As regards this clone: Its antigen remains unidentified.

Time point: week 3, after first cycle of checkpoint inhibitor. This clonotype originated in a human donor with melanoma. This sequence joins TRBV28 and TRBJ2-7, with 12 bases that match TRBD1. Sequencing was performed on blood, taken from a patient treated with checkpoint blockade. The CDR3 DNA is TGTGCCAGCAGTCCGGGACAGGGGGCTTACGAGCAGTACTTC. The encoded protein is CASSPGQGAYEQYF. The full variable domain, completed using reference TRBV28 and TRBJ2-7, is DVKVTQSSRYLVKRTGEKVFLECVQDMDHENMFWYRQDPGLGLRLIYFSYDVKMKEKGDIPEGYSVSREKKERFSLILESASTNQTSMYLCASSPGQGAYEQYFGPGTRLTVT.